This TCR beta chain was captured in a study of blood T cell repertoires in COVID-19. Across the whole study: Acute-phase and convalescent COVID-19 samples originated in the United States, Italy and Spain. The cDNA or gDNA used as material had been derived from T cells, B-cell-depleted T cells, or PBMCs.

This clone occurred a few times. In the authors' workflow: Counts of nucleated cells, estimated from reference gene primer amplification, were obtained. This table comes from immunoSEQ multiplex PCR, and its TCRdb copy is limited to in-frame clones, with some not included. Clone size and V and J calls were adopted from that table, with D and trimming inferred from the DNA. The sample includes 35,000 or so clones, roughly 88% of them seen just once. This CDR3 region has 14 residues. CDR1 SGHRS and CDR2 YFSETQ come from the germline V gene. Trimming left V 4 bases short and J 2 bases short, with 12 bases between.

This sequence originates from a man in his sixties or seventies with acute or convalescent COVID-19. This chain joins TRBV5-1 and TRBJ2-5; D may be TRBD1 (6 bases). The sequenced material came from peripheral blood. The CDR3, as DNA: TGCGCCAGCAGCCGTGGGGGCCAGCAAGAGACCCAGTACTTC. Amino acids: CASSRGGQQETQYF. The complete variable domain, with remaining parts taken from reference TRBV5-1 and TRBJ2-5, reads KAGVTQTPRYLIKTRGQQVTLSCSPISGHRSVSWYQQTPGQGLQFLFEYFSETQRNKGNFPGRFSGRQFSNSRSEMNVSTLELGDSALYLCASSRGGQQETQYFGPGTRLLVL.